The 18 T cell receptor beta chains in this list originate from one sample, sequenced in a study of cytomegalovirus exposure and HLA in healthy donors. The PCR used 60 Vbeta and 13 Jbeta primers. Sequencing used immunoSEQ multiplex PCR; TCRdb keeps in-frame clones, though not all of them. The data show about 120,000 clones, with less than 85% seen just once and 8.9% held by the top ten. Source material: PBMCs. These receptors all come from a man aged 25 to 45 in good health and CMV-seropositive.

The CDR3 region is CASTKGLFNNEQFF. CDR3 sequence (DNA): TGTGCCAGCACCAAAGGACTGTTTAACAATGAGCAGTTCTTC. The rearrangement uses TRBV2 and TRBJ2-1, with D possibly being TRBD2 (5 bases). Trimming cost V 7 bases and J 5 bases, with 15 bases left between them. The CDR3 consists of 14 residues. Germline assignment: CDR1 SNHLY and CDR2 FYNNEI.

The chain couples TRBV2 to TRBJ1-5, with TRBD1 matching over 7 bases. There are 14 residues in the CDR3. Losses at the gene ends were 4 bases for V and 3 bases for J; bases not matched to a gene: 3. Germline V gene lookup returns CDR1 SNHLY and CDR2 FYNNEI. CDR3 sequence: CASSAGTDNQPQHF. As DNA, the CDR3 is TGTGCCAGCAGTGCCGGGACAGACAATCAGCCCCAGCATTTT.

The V and J genes are TRBV2 and TRBJ1-5, with D possibly matching TRBD1 (5 bases). This CDR3 contains 17 residues. Germline V CDR1 and CDR2: SNHLY, FYNNEI. Trimming left V 4 bases short and J 0 bases short, with 16 bases between. CDR3 bases: TGTGCCAGCAGTGGGAGCCAGGGAGGTTATAGCAATCAGCCCCAGCATTTT. The encoded protein is CASSGSQGGYSNQPQHF. Looking up the rest from reference TRBV2 and TRBJ1-5 gives the full variable domain: EPEVTQTPSHQVTQMGQEVILRCVPISNHLYFYWYRQILGQKVEFLVSFYNNEISEKSEIFDDQFSVERPDGSNFTLKIRSTKLEDSAMYFCASSGSQGGYSNQPQHFGDGTRLSIL.

The rearrangement joins TRBV11-3 to TRBJ2-5; a possible D gene is TRBD1 (7 bases). The V and J ends lost 5 bases and 2 bases respectively, with 15 bases between them. The germline V gene encodes CDR1 SGHNT and CDR2 YENEEA. This CDR3 has 15 amino acids. This chain's CDR3 is CASSPGGLRQETQYF. The CDR3 coding sequence is TGTGCCAGCAGCCCAGGGGGGTTGCGACAAGAGACCCAGTACTTC.

The rearrangement joins TRBV2 to TRBJ1-2; D may be TRBD1 (5 bases). The V gene's germline CDR1 is SNHLY and CDR2 FYNNEI. The CDR3 contains 13 residues. The ends were cut back, 1 base at V and 3 bases at J, with 6 bases in the middle. The CDR3 DNA reads as TGTGCCAGCAGTGAAGGGGGCCACTATGGCTACACCTTC. It yields the protein CASSEGGHYGYTF.

The rearrangement links TRBV2 to TRBJ2-5, with 9 positions matching TRBD2. The CDR3 sequence is 15 residues long. Per germline, CDR1 SNHLY and CDR2 FYNNEI. The trim removed 6 bases at V and 4 bases at J, leaving 9 bases unmatched. CDR3 coding DNA: TGTGCCAGCAGGACAGCGGGGGGCCTCGGAGAGACCCAGTACTTC. Translation: CASRTAGGLGETQYF.

The chain couples TRBV30 to TRBJ1-1; D is unresolved. Looked up from germline, CDR1 is GTSNPN and CDR2 is SVGIG (reference sequence). CDR3 length equals 13 residues. V was clipped by 1 base and J by 6 bases, with 12 bases between them. The CDR3 DNA sequence: TGTGCCTGGAGTGCCACAGCCTTCCCTGAAGCTTTCTTT. As protein: CAWSATAFPEAFF.

This clone was recorded a few times. The genes are TRBV7-8 and TRBJ2-1, with TRBD1 matching 7 bases. The CDR3 runs 18 residues. Trimming at V came to 3 bases and at J to 0 bases, leaving 11 bases not matched to a gene. In germline, CDR1 is SGHVS, CDR2 FQNEAQ. DNA of the CDR3: TGTGCCAGCAGCTTGCGACCTGAGACAGGGAGCTCCTACAATGAGCAGTTCTTC. It encodes CASSLRPETGSSYNEQFF. Looking up the rest from reference TRBV7-8 and TRBJ2-1 gives the full variable domain: GAGVSQSPRYKVAKRGQDVALRCDPISGHVSLFWYQQALGQGPEFLTYFQNEAQLDKSGLPSDRFFAERPEGSVSTLKIQRTQQEDSAVYLCASSLRPETGSSYNEQFFGPGTRLTVL.

This clone was detected only once. V gene TRBV30 combines with J gene TRBJ1-4; no clear D gene. Per the germline V gene, CDR1 is GTSNPN and CDR2 is SVGIG (reference sequence). The length of the CDR3 is 15 residues. Trimming pared 3 bases from V and 0 bases from J, leaving 11 bases between. This CDR3 is CAWRSQASTNEKLFF. The CDR3, as DNA: TGTGCCTGGAGGTCCCAGGCCTCAACTAATGAAAAACTGTTTTTT.

This rearrangement joins TRBV5-1 to TRBJ1-2; 10 bases agree with TRBD1. The V gene's germline CDR1 is SGHRS and CDR2 YFSETQ. The CDR3 runs to 15 residues. The V gene end was trimmed by 4 bases and the J gene end by 4 bases; junction bases not matched to a gene: 7. DNA of the CDR3: TGCGCCAGCAGCGCGACAGGGGGCAAGGGCTATGGCTACACCTTC. It is translated as CASSATGGKGYGYTF. Together with reference TRBV5-1 and TRBJ1-2, the CDR3 gives the full variable domain: KAGVTQTPRYLIKTRGQQVTLSCSPISGHRSVSWYQQTPGQGLQFLFEYFSETQRNKGNFPGRFSGRQFSNSRSEMNVSTLELGDSALYLCASSATGGKGYGYTFGSGTRLTVV.

This clone has a single count. V is TRBV9 and J is TRBJ1-2; D might be TRBD1 (5 bases). The CDR3 runs to 13 residues. CDR1 is SGDLS and CDR2 is YYNGEE in the germline V gene. Trimming removed 0 bases from V and 6 bases from J, with 9 bases in between. CDR3 sequence: CASSVVTGNGYTF. CDR3 DNA: TGTGCCAGCAGCGTAGTTACAGGAAATGGCTACACCTTC.

The V call is TRBV27, the J call TRBJ2-5, with a tentative D call TRBD2 (7 bases). V lost 0 bases and J lost 4, with 12 bases in between. The CDR3 length is 15 residues. Germline-derived CDR1 and CDR2 are MNHEY and SMNVEV (reference sequence). Written as DNA, the CDR3 is TGTGCCAGCAGTTTATCGCGGGGGCGAGGAGAGACCCAGTACTTC. Protein product: CASSLSRGRGETQYF.

The chain links TRBV7-8 to TRBJ2-1; 10 positions agree with TRBD2. This CDR3 comprises 17 residues. CDR1 is SGHVS, CDR2 FQNEAQ, per germline. Trimming took 3 bases from V and 1 from J; bases not matched to a gene: 6. The CDR3 loop reads CASSFKGAGGSYNEQFF. The CDR3 DNA reads as TGTGCCAGCAGCTTTAAAGGAGCGGGGGGGTCCTACAATGAGCAGTTCTTC.

The V gene is TRBV12-5, the J gene TRBJ1-5; weak D call: TRBD1 (6 bases). V was cut by 6 bases and J by 5 bases, with 14 bases left in between. Germline assignment: CDR1 LGHNT and CDR2 FRNRAP. The length of the CDR3 is 14 residues. DNA for the CDR3: TGTGCTAGTGGAATGTCACAGGGTCATCAGCCCCAGCATTTT. Translating gives CASGMSQGHQPQHF.

The chain combines TRBV4-1 with TRBJ2-2; 8 nucleotides line up with TRBD2. The CDR3 length is 16 residues. V shed 4 bases, J shed 3 bases, and the junction held 7 bases outside the gene matches. Germline CDR1 and CDR2: MGHRA and YSYEKL. CDR3 coding DNA: TGCGCCAGCAGCCGAGGAGCGGGGGTTGACACCGGGGAGCTGTTTTTT. Its protein is CASSRGAGVDTGELFF.

This clone was counted a few times. The V call is TRBV19, the J call TRBJ1-2; D is unclear. V was cut by 5 bases and J by 3 bases, with 13 bases left in between. The CDR3 runs to 14 residues. The germline gives CDR1 LNHDA, CDR2 SQIVND (reference sequence). Here the CDR3 reads CASSFGGRDYGYTF. The CDR3 nucleotides read TGTGCCAGTAGTTTTGGCGGGCGCGACTATGGCTACACCTTC.

The rearrangement joins TRBV7-8 to TRBJ2-3, with 10 bases fitting TRBD2. The length of the CDR3 is 16 residues. The germline V gene has CDR1 SGHVS and CDR2 FQNEAQ. The trim removed 3 bases at V and 5 bases at J, leaving 8 bases unmatched. The CDR3 loop reads CASSLMSGGAVDTQYF. The CDR3 DNA follows: TGTGCCAGCAGCTTGATGAGCGGGGGGGCCGTAGATACGCAGTATTTT.

The chain couples TRBV7-3 to TRBJ2-1; 7 nucleotides match TRBD2. The CDR3 has 14 amino acids. The V segment lost 8 bases and the J segment 6 bases; nucleotides outside the gene matches: 10. Germline V CDR1 and CDR2: SGHTA, FQGTGA. The CDR3 here is CASSEGGGGNEQFF. The DNA of the CDR3 is TGTGCCAGCTCCGAAGGTGGCGGGGGCAATGAGCAGTTCTTC.